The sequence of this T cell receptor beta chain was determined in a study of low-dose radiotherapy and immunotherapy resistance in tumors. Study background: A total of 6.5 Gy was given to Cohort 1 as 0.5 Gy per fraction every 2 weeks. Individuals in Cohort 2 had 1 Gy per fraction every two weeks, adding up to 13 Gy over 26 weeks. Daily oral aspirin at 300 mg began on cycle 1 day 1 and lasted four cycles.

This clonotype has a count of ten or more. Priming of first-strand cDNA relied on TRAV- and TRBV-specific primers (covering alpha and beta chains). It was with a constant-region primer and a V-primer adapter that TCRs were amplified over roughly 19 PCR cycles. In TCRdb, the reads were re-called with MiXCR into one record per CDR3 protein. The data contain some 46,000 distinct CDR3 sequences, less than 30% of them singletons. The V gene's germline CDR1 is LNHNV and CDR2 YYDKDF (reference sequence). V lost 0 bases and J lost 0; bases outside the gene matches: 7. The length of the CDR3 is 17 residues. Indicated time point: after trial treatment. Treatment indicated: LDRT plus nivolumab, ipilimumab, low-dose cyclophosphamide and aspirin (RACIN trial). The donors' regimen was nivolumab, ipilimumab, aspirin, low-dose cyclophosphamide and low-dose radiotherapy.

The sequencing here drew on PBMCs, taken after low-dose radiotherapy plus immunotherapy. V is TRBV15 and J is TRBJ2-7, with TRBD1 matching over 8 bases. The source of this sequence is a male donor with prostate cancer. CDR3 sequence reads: CATSRDDGQGISYEQYF. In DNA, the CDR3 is TGTGCCACCAGCAGAGATGACGGACAGGGAATCTCCTACGAGCAGTACTTC.